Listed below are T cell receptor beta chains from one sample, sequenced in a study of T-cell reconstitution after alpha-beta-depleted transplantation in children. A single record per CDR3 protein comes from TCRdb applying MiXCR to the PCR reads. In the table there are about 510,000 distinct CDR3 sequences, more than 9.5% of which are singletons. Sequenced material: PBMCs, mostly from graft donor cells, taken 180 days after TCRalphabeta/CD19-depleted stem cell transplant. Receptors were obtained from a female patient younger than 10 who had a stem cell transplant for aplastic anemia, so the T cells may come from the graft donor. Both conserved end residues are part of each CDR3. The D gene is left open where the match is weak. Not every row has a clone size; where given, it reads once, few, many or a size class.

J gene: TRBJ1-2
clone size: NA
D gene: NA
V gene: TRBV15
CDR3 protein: CATSVGPYGYTF
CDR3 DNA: TGTGCCACCAGCGTCGGGCCCTATGGCTACACCTTC

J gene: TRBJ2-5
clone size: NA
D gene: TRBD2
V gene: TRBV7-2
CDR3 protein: CASSSAIWGGPSEETQYF
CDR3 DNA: TGTGCCAGCAGCTCAGCCATTTGGGGAGGGCCATCTGAGGAGACCCAGTACTTC

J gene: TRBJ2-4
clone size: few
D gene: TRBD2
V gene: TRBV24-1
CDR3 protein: CATSDLASGSLAKNIQYF
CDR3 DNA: TGTGCCACCAGTGACCTGGCCAGCGGGAGTCTAGCCAAAAACATTCAGTACTTC

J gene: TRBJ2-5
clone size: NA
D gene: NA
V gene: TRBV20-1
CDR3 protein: CSARDVGGTQYF
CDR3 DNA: TGCAGTGCTAGAGATGTAGGAGGGACCCAGTACTTC

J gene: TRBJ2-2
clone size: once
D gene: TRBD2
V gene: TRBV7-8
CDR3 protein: CASSLSVGGRKVGELFF
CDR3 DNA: TGTGCCAGCAGCTTATCAGTGGGCGGGAGAAAGGTCGGGGAGCTGTTTTTT

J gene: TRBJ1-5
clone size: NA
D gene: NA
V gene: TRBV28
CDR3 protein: CASNSGRGKGQPQHF
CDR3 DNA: TGTGCCAGCAACTCAGGGAGGGGGAAGGGACAGCCCCAGCATTTT

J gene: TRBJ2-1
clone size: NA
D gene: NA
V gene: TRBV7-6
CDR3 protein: CASSLFRGNEQFF
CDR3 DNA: TGTGCCAGCAGCTTATTCAGAGGTAATGAGCAGTTCTTC

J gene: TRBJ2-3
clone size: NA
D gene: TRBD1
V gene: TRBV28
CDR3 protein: CASSLLNRGREYF
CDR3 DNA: TGTGCCAGCAGTTTATTGAACAGGGGGCGGGAGTATTTT

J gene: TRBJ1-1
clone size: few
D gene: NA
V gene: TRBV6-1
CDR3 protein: CASSDIKWGLGPEAFF
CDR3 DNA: TGTGCCAGCAGTGATATCAAGTGGGGGCTCGGACCTGAAGCTTTCTTT

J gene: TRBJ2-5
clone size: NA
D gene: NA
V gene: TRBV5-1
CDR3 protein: CASSLDLEETQYF
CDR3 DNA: TGCGCCAGCAGCTTGGATTTAGAAGAGACCCAGTACTTC

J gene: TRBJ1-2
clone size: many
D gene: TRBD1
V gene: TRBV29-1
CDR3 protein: CSAQGPDYGYTF
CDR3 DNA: TGCAGCGCACAGGGGCCGGACTATGGCTACACCTTC

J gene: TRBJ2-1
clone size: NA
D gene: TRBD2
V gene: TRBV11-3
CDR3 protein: CASSLEGTSVLDEQFF
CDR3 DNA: TGTGCCAGCAGCTTAGAGGGGACTAGCGTTCTCGATGAGCAGTTCTTC

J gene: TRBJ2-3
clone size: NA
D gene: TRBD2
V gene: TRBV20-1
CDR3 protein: CSAPRLRTSVPDTQYF
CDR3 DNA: TGCAGTGCCCCCCGGTTGCGGACTAGCGTTCCAGATACGCAGTATTTT

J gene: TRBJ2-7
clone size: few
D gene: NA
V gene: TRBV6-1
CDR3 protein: CASTPGTGLYEQYF
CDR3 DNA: TGTGCCAGCACTCCCGGGACTGGGCTCTACGAGCAGTACTTC

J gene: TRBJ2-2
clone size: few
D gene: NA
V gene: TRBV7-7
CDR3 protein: CASSEQGYTGELFF
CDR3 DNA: TGTGCCAGCAGCGAACAGGGTTACACCGGGGAGCTGTTTTTT

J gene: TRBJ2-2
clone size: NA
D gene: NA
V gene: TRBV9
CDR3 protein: CASSVAPPLGELFF
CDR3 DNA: TGTGCCAGCAGCGTAGCACCGCCATTGGGGGAGCTGTTTTTT

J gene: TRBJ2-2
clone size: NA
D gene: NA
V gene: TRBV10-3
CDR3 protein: CAISPPTGDPNTGELFF
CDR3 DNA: TGTGCCATCAGTCCCCCCACGGGAGACCCGAACACCGGGGAGCTGTTTTTT

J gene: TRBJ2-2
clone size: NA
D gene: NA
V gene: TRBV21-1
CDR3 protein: CASRSGTGGDLTRPGELFF
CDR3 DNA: TGTGCCAGCCGATCCGGGACAGGGGGCGACCTGACCCGACCCGGGGAGCTGTTTTTT

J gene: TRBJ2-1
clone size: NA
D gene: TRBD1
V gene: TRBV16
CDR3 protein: CASSHYNRWTGRNEQFF
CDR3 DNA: TGTGCCAGCAGCCACTACAATCGTTGGACAGGGAGAAATGAGCAGTTCTTC

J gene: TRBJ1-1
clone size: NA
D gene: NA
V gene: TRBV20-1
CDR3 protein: CSARRVTEAFF
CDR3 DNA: TGCAGTGCTCGCAGGGTAACTGAAGCTTTCTTT

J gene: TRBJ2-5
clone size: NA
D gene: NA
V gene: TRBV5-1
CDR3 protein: CASSLQTVQETQYF
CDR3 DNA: TGCGCCAGCAGCTTGCAGACGGTCCAAGAGACCCAGTACTTC

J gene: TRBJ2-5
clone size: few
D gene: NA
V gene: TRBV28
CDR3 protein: CASSFWEVYYQETQYF
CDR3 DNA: TGTGCCAGCAGTTTCTGGGAGGTATACTACCAAGAGACCCAGTACTTC

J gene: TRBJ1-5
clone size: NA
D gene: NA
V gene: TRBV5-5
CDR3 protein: CASSLGGGRDRQPQHF
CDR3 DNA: TGTGCCAGCAGCTTGGGCGGGGGTAGGGACCGGCAGCCCCAGCATTTT

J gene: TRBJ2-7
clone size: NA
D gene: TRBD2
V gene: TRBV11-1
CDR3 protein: CASSLAPSTSGTYEQYF
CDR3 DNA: TGTGCCAGCAGCTTAGCGCCTTCGACTAGCGGAACCTACGAGCAGTACTTC

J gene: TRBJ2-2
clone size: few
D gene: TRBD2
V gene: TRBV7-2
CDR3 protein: CASNTLAVTGELFF
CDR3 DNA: TGTGCCAGCAATACTCTAGCGGTCACCGGGGAGCTGTTTTTT

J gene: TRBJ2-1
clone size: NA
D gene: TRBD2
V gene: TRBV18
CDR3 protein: CASSPGLAEPYNEQFF
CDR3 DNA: TGTGCCAGCTCCCCGGGACTAGCGGAACCTTACAATGAGCAGTTCTTC

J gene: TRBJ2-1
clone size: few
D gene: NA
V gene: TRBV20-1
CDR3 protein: CSAPYTSYNEQFF
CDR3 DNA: TGCAGTGCCCCGTACACCTCCTACAATGAGCAGTTCTTC

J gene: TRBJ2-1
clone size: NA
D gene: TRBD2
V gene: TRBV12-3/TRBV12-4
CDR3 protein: CASSGAGGLSSYNEQFF
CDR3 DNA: TGTGCCAGCAGTGGAGCGGGAGGACTCTCCTCCTACAATGAGCAGTTCTTC

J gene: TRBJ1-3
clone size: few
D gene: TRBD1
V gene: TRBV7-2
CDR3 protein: CASSLSPGQRSGGNTIYF
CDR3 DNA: TGTGCCAGCAGCTTATCGCCGGGACAGCGTTCAGGGGGAAACACCATATATTTT

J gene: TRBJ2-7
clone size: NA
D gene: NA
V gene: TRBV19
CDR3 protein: CASSVDNSYEQYF
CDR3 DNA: TGTGCCAGTAGCGTGGACAACTCCTACGAGCAGTACTTC

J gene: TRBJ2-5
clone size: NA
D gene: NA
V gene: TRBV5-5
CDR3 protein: CASSLGSWETQYF
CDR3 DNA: TGTGCCAGCAGCTTGGGAAGCTGGGAGACCCAGTACTTC

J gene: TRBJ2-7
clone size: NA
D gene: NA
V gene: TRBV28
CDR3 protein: CASSFRLRGTYEQYF
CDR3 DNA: TGTGCCAGCAGTTTCAGACTCAGAGGAACCTACGAGCAGTACTTC

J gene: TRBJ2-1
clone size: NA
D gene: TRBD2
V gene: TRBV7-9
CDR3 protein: CASSPSRGSSYNEQFF
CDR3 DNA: TGTGCCAGCAGCCCGAGCCGCGGGAGCTCCTACAATGAGCAGTTCTTC

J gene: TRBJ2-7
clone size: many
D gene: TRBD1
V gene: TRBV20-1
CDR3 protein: CSANGQGTGEQYF
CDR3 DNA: TGCAGTGCTAATGGACAGGGGACCGGGGAGCAGTACTTC

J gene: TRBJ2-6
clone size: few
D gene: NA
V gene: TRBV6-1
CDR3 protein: CASSHTVLGANVLTF
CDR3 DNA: TGTGCCAGCAGCCATACAGTCCTCGGGGCCAACGTCCTGACTTTC

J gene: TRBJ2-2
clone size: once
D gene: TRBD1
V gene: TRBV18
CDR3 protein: CACRDSLFWELFF
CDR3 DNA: TGTGCCTGCCGGGACAGTCTCTTCTGGGAGCTGTTTTTT

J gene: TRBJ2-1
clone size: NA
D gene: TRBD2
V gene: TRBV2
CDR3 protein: CASTGGTVNYNEQFF
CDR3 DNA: TGTGCCAGCACCGGGGGGACGGTTAACTACAATGAGCAGTTCTTC

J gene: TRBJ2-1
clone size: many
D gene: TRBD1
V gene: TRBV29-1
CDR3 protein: CSVERRGQLLDEQFF
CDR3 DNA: TGCAGCGTTGAACGCAGGGGGCAACTTCTGGATGAGCAGTTCTTC

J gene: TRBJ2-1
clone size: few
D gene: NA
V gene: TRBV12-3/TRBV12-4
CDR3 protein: CASSFTRFEQFF
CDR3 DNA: TGTGCCAGCAGTTTTACGAGGTTTGAGCAGTTCTTC

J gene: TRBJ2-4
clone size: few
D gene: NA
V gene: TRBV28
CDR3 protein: CASSLEGIPGPGPRNIQYF
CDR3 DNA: TGTGCCAGCAGTTTGGAGGGGATCCCGGGCCCAGGGCCAAGAAACATTCAGTACTTC

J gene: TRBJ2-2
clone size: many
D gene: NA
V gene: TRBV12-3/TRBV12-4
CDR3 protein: CASSSGRTGELFF
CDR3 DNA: TGTGCCAGCAGTTCCGGGCGTACCGGGGAGCTGTTTTTT

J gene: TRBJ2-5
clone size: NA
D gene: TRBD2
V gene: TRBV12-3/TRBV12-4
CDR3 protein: CASSPSAGVRETQYF
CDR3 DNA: TGTGCCAGCAGCCCTTCGGCGGGAGTAAGAGAGACCCAGTACTTC

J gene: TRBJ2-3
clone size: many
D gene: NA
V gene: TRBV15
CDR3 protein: CATSRDRDTQYF
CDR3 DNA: TGTGCCACCAGCAGAGACAGGGATACGCAGTATTTT

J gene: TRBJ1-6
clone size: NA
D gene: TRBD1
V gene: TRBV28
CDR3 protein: CASRAGGVYNSPLHF
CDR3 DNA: TGTGCCAGCAGAGCAGGGGGCGTCTATAATTCACCCCTCCACTTT

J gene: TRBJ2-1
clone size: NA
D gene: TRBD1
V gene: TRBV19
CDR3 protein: CASSTPGQGRYNEQFF
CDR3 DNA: TGTGCCAGTAGTACCCCGGGACAGGGAAGGTACAATGAGCAGTTCTTC

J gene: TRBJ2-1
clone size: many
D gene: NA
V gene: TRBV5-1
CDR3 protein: CASTEGRYNEQFF
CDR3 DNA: TGCGCCAGCACCGAGGGGCGATACAATGAGCAGTTCTTC

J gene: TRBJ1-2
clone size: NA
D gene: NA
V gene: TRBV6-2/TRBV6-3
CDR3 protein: CASTQGDGYTF
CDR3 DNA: TGTGCCAGCACCCAAGGGGATGGCTACACCTTC

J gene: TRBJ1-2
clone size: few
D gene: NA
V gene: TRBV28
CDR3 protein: CVSSSGDYYGYTF
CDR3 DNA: TGTGTCTCATCGTCAGGAGATTACTATGGCTACACCTTC